This T cell receptor (beta chain) appears in the sequencing data of a study of T cells in Graves' hyperthyroidism and ophthalmopathy (dated by TCRdb to about 2019). In terms of the full investigation: Peripheral blood was sampled at the time of initial diagnosis, prior to any treatment. To identify distinguishing TCR V-J signatures, a discovery cohort of around 100 patients was used, comprising 40 to 45 with Graves' ophthalmopathy and under 60 with stable Graves' hyperthyroidism. Prospective prediction of ophthalmopathy was tested in an independent validation cohort consisting of roughly 20 hyperthyroidism patients and about 17 patients who later progressed to ophthalmopathy. The roughly 90 discovery patients were divided at random into training and test sets in a 7:3 ratio. In addition, the study compared T-cell repertoires in thyroid tissue and in blood from several Graves' hyperthyroidism patients. After blood sampling, hyperthyroidism patients were treated with methimazole at a starting dose of 30 mg daily, and ophthalmopathy patients were treated with high-dose intravenous methylprednisolone. According to the paper, TCR Vbeta CDR3 sequencing was carried out on about 140 peripheral blood samples, which came from under 50 ophthalmopathy, under 80 hyperthyroidism and roughly 17 progressor patients. The study at large found these results: In validation, the model predicted progression to ophthalmopathy with roughly 66% sensitivity and 72% to 85% specificity, a median of approximately 6.5 months before onset. Sample size was not statistically predetermined, and investigators were not blinded to group allocation. Most expanded thyroid clonotypes (frequency above 0.001) were also detected in blood, suggesting blood repertoires may reflect thyroid immune responses. A model built on a 13 V-J signature distinguished ophthalmopathy from stable hyperthyroidism, reaching 85% to 90% sensitivity and about 81% specificity in cross-validation and 80%/75% in testing.

This clonotype came up many times. Its antigen has not been determined. No much larger clonotype is one base removed from it; base qualities were not supplied. The junction carries 15 bases between V and J, which are trimmed by 4 bases and 2 bases respectively. CDR1 and CDR2 were assigned from the germline V gene (reference sequence) as DFQATT and SNEGSKA. From the cysteine up to the phenylalanine, the CDR3 has a length of 14 residues. Only CDR3 DNA remains: 42 bases, in frame from the first base. Amplification of TCR beta CDR3 regions was carried out from RNA transcripts. The first round of RT-PCR for the TCR CDR3 was performed with the HTBI primer set and the Qiagen OneStep RT-PCR kit. Libraries were constructed in a second round of multiplex PCR, after which size selection and purification were performed. Libraries were sequenced paired-end with 100 bp reads on an Illumina HiSeq2000. The study's own analysis went as follows. SOAPnuke was used to process the raw data, throwing out any read that contained adapters or uncalled bases, had a mean Phred below 15, or lacked an exact constant-primer or identifier match. High-quality paired reads were merged with COPE v1.2.5, and unique nucleotide sequences were defined as clonotypes. Clonotypes were aligned to IMGT TRBV, TRBD and TRBJ reference segments using MiTCR v1.1. Analysis was restricted to V-J combinations with a frequency above 0.0001, which covered roughly 99% of repertoires. A TCS score was defined as the ratio between F50 (clonal expansion) and ExV (chaos), using BLOSUM62-based TCRdist between CDR3 peptides within each V-J. Welch's t-statistics and random forest reduced fewer than 600 V-J features to under 15, which were used in a naive Bayes classifier (R e1071). Using fastp trimming at Q25 and MiXCR clonotype assembly, TCRdb reanalyzed the public sequencing data and kept in-frame beta chains. All rows with the same CDR3 protein become a single entry with the most common DNA and genes. TCRdb's processing, not the authors', yielded these V and J calls. For this sample the table gives fewer than 750,000 distinct CDR3 sequences, of which roughly 15% were detected only once. 9.5% to 15% of the sample is in the top ten clones.

Moderately to severely active disease, a Clinical Activity Score of at least 3, a NOSPECS grade of at least 4, and a duration under 3 months were present in ophthalmopathy patients. Any patient with an uncontrolled infection, another autoimmune disease, pregnancy or lactation was excluded. Diagnoses were based on clinical symptoms, serum thyroxine and TRAb, thyroid ultrasound and orbital computed tomography. PBMCs were isolated from about 9.1 ml of fresh peripheral blood by Ficoll-Paque density gradient centrifugation. Total RNA was extracted using Trizol reagent, and RNA quality was assessed on an Agilent 2100 Bioanalyzer.

Sample: blood. The chain is made from TRBV20-1 and TRBJ2-7, with TRBD1 as a weak D call on 6 bases. This TCR was sampled from a woman aged 45-60 years with Graves' ophthalmopathy. The DNA reads as follows: TGCAGTGCTATCAGCCAGGGGAATACCTACGAGCAGTACTTC. This yields the protein CSAISQGNTYEQYF.